The 27 T cell receptor beta chains given below trace back to one sample, sequenced in a study of cytomegalovirus exposure and HLA in healthy donors. Primers included in the PCR were 60 Vbeta and 13 Jbeta primers. Produced via immunoSEQ multiplex PCR; TCRdb's table is partial and in-frame only. The sample holds 87,000 or so clones, 55% to 75% seen once. The sample taken for sequencing was PBMCs. The receptor set was obtained from a man aged 55 to 69 in good health and CMV-seronegative.

This clone was counted a few times. The chain uses TRBV6-1 and TRBJ1-1, with D possibly being TRBD1 (6 bases). The CDR3 covers 14 residues. Germline CDR1 reads MNHNS; CDR2 reads SASEGT. Trimming removed 5 bases at V and 4 bases at J, with 14 bases between. The CDR3 DNA is TGTGCCAGCAGTTTAGGGGGATCTGGCACTGAAGCTTTCTTT. Amino acids: CASSLGGSGTEAFF.

In this sample, this clone turned up a few times. The CDR3 sequence: CASNMGQELFYGYTF. Written as DNA, the CDR3 is TGTGCCAGCAACATGGGACAGGAGCTTTTTTATGGCTACACCTTC. The chain carries TRBV5-6 and TRBJ1-2; 8 bases fit TRBD1. The germline CDR1 and CDR2 sequences are SGHDT and YYEEEE. V gave up 6 bases and J gave up 5 bases; unmatched junction bases: 12. The CDR3 length is 15 residues. Complete variable domain (other parts from reference TRBV5-6 and TRBJ1-2): DAGVTQSPTHLIKTRGQQVTLRCSPKSGHDTVSWYQQALGQGPQFIFQYYEEEERQRGNFPDRFSGHQFPNYSSELNVNALLLGDSALYLCASNMGQELFYGYTFGSGTRLTVV.

This clone was counted only a few times. This chain links TRBV7-2 with TRBJ1-1; tentative D call: TRBD1 (6 bases). The CDR3 consists of 14 residues. Deletions cut 5 bases from V and 4 bases from J, with 14 bases between. CDR1 SGHTA and CDR2 FQGNSA come from the germline V gene. The CDR3: CASSDRGGGTEAFF. The CDR3 bases are TGTGCCAGCAGCGACCGAGGGGGGGGCACTGAAGCTTTCTTT.

Concerning this clone itself: One end of the junction fails to match germline, which may point to a read error. The gene calls are TRBV7-9 and TRBJ1-2; 9 bases align to TRBD1. The CDR3 totals 18 residues. The germline CDR1 and CDR2 sequences are SEHNR and FQNEAQ (reference sequence). For the CDR3, the DNA is TGTTCCAGCAGCCCAGGAGACAGGGGGATGTCCGAGGGGGTCACGTGTGCCTTC. It encodes CSSSPGDRGMSEGVTCAF. Looking up the rest from reference TRBV7-9 and TRBJ1-2 gives the full variable domain: DTGVSQNPRHKITKRGQNVTFRCDPISEHNRLYWYRQTLGQGPEFLTYFQNEAQLEKSRLLSDRFSAERPKGSFSTLEIQRTEQGDSAMYLCSSSPGDRGMSEGVTCAFGSGTRLTVV.

V and J are TRBV7-6 and TRBJ2-1; unclear D gene. V was cut by 5 bases and J by 4 bases, with 12 bases left in between. There are 14 residues in the CDR3. The germline gives CDR1 SGHVS, CDR2 FNYEAQ. The CDR3 DNA follows: TGTGCCAGCAGCCTCATTGGGCCTTACAATGAGCAGTTCTTC. Amino acid sequence: CASSLIGPYNEQFF.

The chain links TRBV11-1 to TRBJ1-1; D remains unclear. The CDR3 is 12 residues long. Germline V gene sequence: CDR1 SGHAT, CDR2 FQDESV (reference sequence). V was clipped by 7 bases and J by 2 bases, with 8 bases between them. The CDR3 protein is CASITDNTEAFF. The CDR3 DNA sequence: TGTGCCAGCATTACAGACAACACTGAAGCTTTCTTT. Looking up the rest from reference TRBV11-1 and TRBJ1-1 gives the full variable domain: EAEVAQSPRYKITEKSQAVAFWCDPISGHATLYWYRQILGQGPELLVQFQDESVVDDSQLPKDRFSAERLKGVDSTLKIQPAELGDSAMYLCASITDNTEAFFGQGTRLTVV.

With regard to this clone: At one end the junction does not follow the germline gene, possibly because of a read error. J is TRBJ1-1 and V is TRBV14; D is perhaps TRBD1 (5 bases). Germline V CDR1 and CDR2: SGHDN, FVKESK. The CDR3 has 15 residues. The CDR3 spells CASTQLTGPATEAFF. For the CDR3, the DNA is TGTGCCAGCACCCAACTAACAGGACCTGCTACTGAAGCTTTCTTT. Variable domain in full (rest from reference TRBV14 and TRBJ1-1): EAGVTQFPSHSVIEKGQTVTLRCDPISGHDNLYWYRRVMGKEIKFLLHFVKESKQDESGMPNNRFLAERTGGTYSTLKVQPAELEDSGVYFCASTQLTGPATEAFFGQGTRLTVV.

The V gene is TRBV28, the J gene TRBJ1-2; D is possibly TRBD1 (5 bases). The CDR3 length is 16 residues. Per the germline V gene, CDR1 is MDHEN and CDR2 is SYDVKM. V lost 3 bases and J lost 0, with 14 bases in between. CDR3 loop: CASSLYFQGTNYGYTF. DNA of the CDR3: TGTGCCAGCAGTTTGTATTTCCAGGGTACTAACTATGGCTACACCTTC.

This clone came up many times. CDR3 sequence: CASSDPNAGGYTF. The CDR3, as DNA: TGCGCCAGCAGTGACCCGAATGCGGGTGGCTACACCTTC. The chain couples TRBV10-2 to TRBJ1-2, with no clear D. The CDR3 sequence is 13 residues long. The germline V gene encodes CDR1 WSHSY and CDR2 SAAADI. V shed 3 bases and J shed 7 bases, with 12 bases lying between them.

This chain uses TRBV9 with TRBJ1-1; tentative D call: TRBD1 (6 bases). V lost 3 bases, J lost 4 bases, and 13 bases lay in between. CDR3 size: 14 residues. Per the germline V gene, CDR1 is SGDLS and CDR2 is YYNGEE. The chain's CDR3 is CASSGWQGITEAFF. The CDR3 DNA reads TGTGCCAGCAGCGGGTGGCAGGGGATCACTGAAGCTTTCTTT.

This clone was seen once. The chain couples TRBV28 to TRBJ1-2; 7 bases map to TRBD1. V shed 6 bases, J shed 0 bases, and the junction held 13 bases outside the gene matches. Germline loops: CDR1 MDHEN, CDR2 SYDVKM. The CDR3 sequence is 17 residues long. The CDR3 DNA is TGTGCCAGCAGCCAGGGCCGAGCGACAGGGCCTAACTATGGCTACACCTTC. This encodes CASSQGRATGPNYGYTF.

The chain has TRBV5-1 and TRBJ2-1, with TRBD2 identical over 7 bases. CDR1 and CDR2 from the germline V gene are SGHRS and YFSETQ. V lost 0 bases, J lost 0 bases, and 0 bases stayed unmatched. The CDR3 length is 15 residues. The CDR3 is CASSLVAGSYNEQFF. DNA of the CDR3: TGCGCCAGCAGCTTGGTAGCGGGCTCCTACAATGAGCAGTTCTTC.

In this sample, this clone turned up a few times. The genes are TRBV10-3 and TRBJ2-7, with D possibly being TRBD2 (5 bases). This CDR3 is built from 13 residues. Trimming cost V 8 bases and J 4 bases, with 15 bases left between them. Looked up from germline, CDR1 is ENHRY and CDR2 is SYGVKD. The CDR3 nucleotides are TGTGCCATCTCGTCGTCGGGAACTTACGAGCAGTACTTC. This encodes CAISSSGTYEQYF.

This clone was picked up a small number of times. The chain joins TRBV9 to TRBJ1-2; D is perhaps TRBD1 (5 bases). Trimming shortened V by 0 bases and J by 6 bases, and 12 bases separated the two germline ends. Germline-derived CDR1 and CDR2 are SGDLS and YYNGEE. The CDR3 has 14 residues. The DNA for the CDR3 is TGTGCCAGCAGCGTAGTCGGGGGTAGGAATGGCTACACCTTC. The encoded protein is CASSVVGGRNGYTF.

The chain carries TRBV28 and TRBJ1-4, with D perhaps TRBD1 (5 bases). The germline gives CDR1 MDHEN, CDR2 SYDVKM. The CDR3 spans 17 residues. Between the trimmed V and J ends, which lost 4 bases and 8 bases, there was a span of 23 bases. This CDR3 reads CASSSRNRPSNREKLFF. CDR3 nucleotide sequence: TGTGCCAGCAGTTCCCGTAACAGGCCGTCGAACAGGGAAAAACTGTTTTTT.

The CDR3 DNA sequence: TGTGCCAGTAGTACCCGGACAGGCGGACGGGCCCAGCATTTT. As protein: CASSTRTGGRAQHF. This sequence joins TRBV19 and TRBJ1-5, with TRBD1 matching 7 bases. In germline, CDR1 is LNHDA, CDR2 SQIVND (reference sequence). The CDR3 loop spans 14 amino acids. The junction had 11 bases not matched to a gene; V was cut back by 4 bases and J by 11 bases.

This clone occurred many times. The V and J genes are TRBV6-5 and TRBJ2-5, with D maybe TRBD1 (6 bases). Between the trimmed V and J ends, which lost 1 base and 5 bases, there was a span of 8 bases. The CDR3 runs 13 residues. Germline CDR1 reads MNHEY; CDR2 reads SVGAGI. CDR3 bases: TGTGCCAGCAGTTACTGGACAGACGAGACCCAGTACTTC. Translation gives CASSYWTDETQYF.

The chain combines TRBV23-1 with TRBJ2-6; TRBD1 aligns across 7 bases. TRBV23-1 is an ORF, with its function uncertain. V lost 1 base, J lost 0 bases, and 24 bases stayed unmatched. The CDR3 totals 24 residues. The CDR3 nucleotides read TGCGCCAGCAGTCAATTTCTAGGTCTCCTCCGGGACAGCCCTAAGACCTCTGGGGCCAACGTCCTGACTTTC. It is translated as CASSQFLGLLRDSPKTSGANVLTF.

The chain links TRBV7-9 to TRBJ2-7; D possibly corresponds to TRBD2 (6 bases). Germline loops: CDR1 SEHNR, CDR2 FQNEAQ (reference sequence). The CDR3 consists of 15 residues. Trimming stripped 5 bases from V and 3 bases from J, with 17 bases between. The CDR3, as DNA: TGTGCCAGCAGCCTTCGTTTGGAGGGTGACTACGAGCAGTACTTC. Protein: CASSLRLEGDYEQYF.

CDR3 sequence (DNA): TGTGCCAGCAGCATTACAGCCTCCTACGAGCAGTACTTC. It specifies CASSITASYEQYF. V gene TRBV9 combines with J gene TRBJ2-7; D unresolved. The CDR3 extends over 13 amino acids. From germline, CDR1 is SGDLS and CDR2 YYNGEE. Deletions cut 4 bases from V and 0 bases from J, with 8 bases between.

This clone was counted a few times. The rearrangement links TRBV4-1 to TRBJ1-3; D is unclear. Trimming cost V 4 bases and J 0 bases, with 13 bases left between them. This CDR3 comprises 16 residues. The germline V gene encodes CDR1 MGHRA and CDR2 YSYEKL. The CDR3 DNA follows: TGCGCCAGCAGCCTCCGAGTTCATAGCTCTGGAAACACCATATATTTT. It specifies CASSLRVHSSGNTIYF.

This clone is a singleton in its sample. The chain couples TRBV19 to TRBJ2-7; tentatively, D is TRBD2 (6 bases). The V gene lost 1 base and the J gene lost 3 bases, with 16 bases spanning the gap. The CDR3 is 16 residues long. The germline V gene encodes CDR1 LNHDA and CDR2 SQIVND (reference sequence). The CDR3 nucleotides are TGTGCCAGTAGTATAGGCATGGCGGGGCCGATCTACGAGCAGTACTTC. Its protein product is CASSIGMAGPIYEQYF. Using reference TRBV19 and TRBJ2-7 for the parts outside the CDR3, the full variable domain is DGGITQSPKYLFRKEGQNVTLSCEQNLNHDAMYWYRQDPGQGLRLIYYSQIVNDFQKGDIAEGYSVSREKKESFPLTVTSAQKNPTAFYLCASSIGMAGPIYEQYFGPGTRLTVT.

The chain couples TRBV6-1 to TRBJ1-5; no reliable D call. CDR3 length: 16 residues. Between the trimmed V and J ends, which lost 3 bases and 2 bases, there was a span of 14 bases. Germline lookup yields CDR1 MNHNS and CDR2 SASEGT. CDR3 bases: TGTGCCAGCAGTGATCGTATAGGAGCAGGCAATCAGCCCCAGCATTTT. Protein sequence: CASSDRIGAGNQPQHF.

This rearrangement joins TRBV2 to TRBJ1-2, with a tentative D call TRBD1 (5 bases). The CDR3 extends over 13 amino acids. The V gene lost 6 bases and the J gene lost 7 bases, with 15 bases spanning the gap. Germline V gives CDR1 SNHLY, CDR2 FYNNEI. CDR3 DNA: TGTGCCAGCAGCCTGGGGACGGAGGGTGGCTACACCTTC. This encodes CASSLGTEGGYTF.

V is TRBV7-8 and J is TRBJ1-5, with TRBD1 as a possible D gene (5 bases). The CDR3 is 16 residues long. Germline loops: CDR1 SGHVS, CDR2 FQNEAQ. V gave up 5 bases and J gave up 1 base, with 15 bases separating them. The CDR3 DNA reads TGTGCCAGCAGCAAAACCTCGCGACAGAGCAATCAGCCCCAGCATTTT. Its protein is CASSKTSRQSNQPQHF.

This clone was seen a handful of times. The chain couples TRBV7-9 to TRBJ2-1; 10 bases line up with TRBD1. The V and J ends lost 5 bases and 7 bases, in that order; junction bases with no gene match: 11. Germline loops: CDR1 SEHNR, CDR2 FQNEAQ (reference sequence). The CDR3 is made up of 16 amino acids. The CDR3 nucleotides read TGTGCCAGCAGCAACCGCCGGGACAGGGGTTTGAATGAGCAGTTCTTC. Protein product: CASSNRRDRGLNEQFF.

This clone appeared a few times. A junction end diverges from the germline sequence, so it may reflect a read error. This CDR3 reads CSSSSSRFSSGTEAFF. The CDR3 DNA is TGTTCCAGCAGCTCCTCAAGGTTTTCGAGCGGAACTGAAGCTTTCTTT. This chain uses TRBV7-9 with TRBJ1-1, with D unclear. Germline-derived CDR1 and CDR2 are SEHNR and FQNEAQ (reference sequence). This CDR3 region has 16 residues.